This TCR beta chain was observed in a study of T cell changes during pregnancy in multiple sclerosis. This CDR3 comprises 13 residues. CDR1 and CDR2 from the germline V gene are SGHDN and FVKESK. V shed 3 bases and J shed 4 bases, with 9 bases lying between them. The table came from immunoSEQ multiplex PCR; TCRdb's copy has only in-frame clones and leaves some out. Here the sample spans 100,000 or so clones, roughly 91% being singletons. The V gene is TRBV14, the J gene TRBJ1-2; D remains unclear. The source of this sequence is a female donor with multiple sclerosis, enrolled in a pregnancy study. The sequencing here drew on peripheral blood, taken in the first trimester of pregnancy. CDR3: CASSHGGFYGYTF. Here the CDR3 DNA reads TGTGCCAGCAGCCACGGAGGTTTCTATGGCTACACCTTC.